What follows describes a single TCR beta chain. Its antigen target is currently unknown. Base quality data are lacking; no much larger clone is found one base away. V is clipped by 3 bases and J by 3 bases, and the sequence between their germline boundaries is 12 bases long. The CDR3 holds 15 amino acids from the cysteine to the phenylalanine. Here the CDR3 DNA is all that survives: 45 bases in frame from base 1. Per the germline V gene (reference sequence), MNHEY is the CDR1 and SMNVEV is the CDR2. The cohort was made up of approximately 670 healthy bone marrow donors. Cohort members were all nominally healthy when sampled, although unrecorded immune exposures were likely present. The donor was CMV seronegative and belonged to the group of approximately 320 seronegative cohort members. Every donor gave a peripheral blood sample, and the peripheral blood mononuclear cells from that sample were used for TCR beta sequencing. Genomic DNA was extracted from the blood cell samples with the Qiagen DNeasy Blood Extraction Kit.

To prepare the library, the immunoSEQ multiplex PCR assay was applied. For the multiplex PCR, a mixture combining 60 forward primers for TCR Vbeta segments and 13 reverse primers for TCR Jbeta segments was used. The CDR3 region of rearranged TCR beta genes was amplified from genomic DNA by a multiplex PCR assay. On the Illumina HiSeq System, the amplified TCR beta libraries were sequenced as 87-base-pair reads. The paper's processing steps were these. A later analysis counted about 82 million unique TCR beta chains across the 666 repertoires, and some 11 million of these chains were shared by at least two donors. Raw reads were error-corrected and collapsed into unique sequences with a nearest-neighbor algorithm that merged closely related sequences to remove PCR and sequencing errors. To assign V, D and J gene segments, CDR3 sequences were aligned to IMGT reference sequences. For a sequence to be retained, a match of at least six nucleotides was required to both a V gene segment and a J gene segment. Rearrangements were classified as productive when the CDR3 lacked stop codons and remained in frame with V and J, and all other rearrangements were classified as non-productive. Following IMGT convention, CDR3 was defined as the stretch from the second conserved V-encoded cysteine to the conserved J-encoded phenylalanine. In an earlier analysis of 500 to 650 of the donors, sequences lacking an unambiguous match to a single V gene segment were excluded. An earlier analysis of several hundred of the donors called V segments functional above 56.7% productive rearrangements and segregating when the between-donor standard deviation exceeded 5%. A statistical classification framework was built to diagnose cytomegalovirus status from the catalog of TCR beta chain sequences. In a later analysis, TCR nucleotide sequences were compared against IMGT/GENE-DB human TR gene sequences so that V and J genes could be assigned. A later analysis assigned CDR3 sequences and most-parsimonious VDJ recombination scenarios with the TCRdist pipeline. In a later analysis, every TCR beta chain was defined by the combination of its CDR3 amino acid sequence and its V-gene family, and reads without a unique V-gene family were dropped. In a later analysis, 500 to 700 highly shared, low-generation-probability nucleotide sequences were removed to address suspected cross-contamination and a sequencing artifact. A later analysis calculated a clonal expansion index for each public chain from normalized within-repertoire ranks of inferred template counts. A later analysis computed generation probabilities with a VDJ recombination model fitted to out-of-frame rearrangements, and checked the results against IGoR. A later analysis scored TCR-TCR, TCR-HLA and TCR-CMV co-occurrence with hypergeometric tests, applying a repertoire-size bias correction to TCR pairs. In a later analysis, false discovery rates were estimated by permuting HLA or CMV assignments 20 times. A later analysis grouped co-occurring TCRs with DBSCAN, adding TCRdist sequence similarity when clustering within HLA-allele-positive subsets. Repertoires with fewer than 30,000 or more than 120,000 public chains, plus five repertoires with anomalous nucleotide sharing, were excluded from co-occurrence clustering. In its TCRdb copy, this immuneACCESS table keeps in-frame sequences only and misses some clones. Where compared with another copy, unresolved V genes explain less than half of these, and the others have no known cause. The V and J calls and clone size come from that table; D and trimming were worked out from the DNA. A total of 90,000 to 120,000 clones appear in this sample, 84% of them only once. Less than 1.5% of the sample lies in the top ten.

The data derive from a study of cytomegalovirus exposure and HLA in healthy donors (dated by TCRdb to the late 2010s). As for the study more broadly: In an earlier analysis of 587 of the donors, approximately 300 Gb of sequence data and 100 million or so unique TCR beta sequences from 150 million to 200 million T cells were reported. About 280 gigabases of sequencing data and tens of millions of unique TCR sequences made up an early release that covered approximately 620 HLA-typed donors. Of the 398 genotyped donors, roughly 80% fell in the genetic ancestry cluster associated with self-reported Caucasian donors. The study aimed to test whether signatures of past pathogen exposure could be identified by cataloging public T cell receptors. The study used immunosequencing to profile the T cell repertoires of 666 subjects and linked those repertoires to cytomegalovirus serostatus. Along with the roughly 670-subject first cohort, a separate validation cohort of over a hundred different subjects was used. The study combined high-throughput TCR immunosequencing, statistical association of individual TCRs with disease status, and machine learning to predict cytomegalovirus infection status. In a later analysis, previously published TCR beta repertoires from several hundred donors were re-analyzed and high-resolution HLA genotyping was added so that TCR occurrence patterns could be studied. Rather than using new phenotypic data, the later analysis identified candidate immune exposures from TCR beta sequences and from how often those sequences occurred across donors. In an earlier analysis of a few hundred of the donors, high-throughput TCR beta sequencing was used to judge whether each TCR beta V gene segment behaved as functional or pseudogenic. Donor age, sex, ethnicity and CMV serostatus were compiled together with the repertoire data. In a later genetic analysis, genome-wide SNP genotypes for about 55% of the roughly 700 donors were used, and that subset was treated as a discovery cohort. Every discovery cohort repertoire had been produced on one sequencing platform. HLA typing included class I and class II loci at four-digit resolution. Typing coverage varied by locus: about 620-630 donors for A, B, C, DRB1 and DQB1; about 520 for DQA1; more than 600 for DPA1; roughly 470 for DPB1. Because of strong linkage in the cohort, four to six DR-DQ haplotypes were treated as single units for association and clustering. Among over 350 genotyped donors of the cohort, an average of roughly 240,000 unique TCR beta nucleotide sequences were sequenced per donor, roughly 18% of them non-productive.

Study-wide findings and limitations: A few of the identified cytomegalovirus-associated TCR beta chains were confirmed in vitro to be specific for cytomegalovirus antigens. Approximately 16 rarely observed V segments, including chromosome 9 orphons, were excluded from the earlier analysis of several hundred of the donors because counts were too low. Presence/absence analyses assumed roughly uniform sequencing depth across donors, an assumption that may not hold. In a later analysis, HLA-associated TCR beta chains showed more clonal expansion and lower generation probabilities than non-associated chains that were equally common. The authors suggested that the approach could potentially be extended to other disease states and immunological phenotypes. CMV serostatus was the only immune exposure information available for the cohort. According to a later analysis, most CMV-associated TCR beta chains appeared to be HLA-restricted, and the HLA associations seemed to be driven largely by CMV exposure. A further reported finding was that TCR beta sequences accurately predicted the HLA-A and HLA-B alleles for most subjects in the first cohort. According to a later analysis, TCR association rates differed among HLA loci, with DRB1 alleles showing the most associated TCRs and HLA-C alleles showing the fewest. In an earlier analysis of 587 of the donors, most TCR beta V segments appeared in productive rearrangements about 87% or about 30% of the time, broadly matching IMGT annotations. A cluster of highly shared sequence variants was judged likely to represent a technical artifact of the sequencing pipeline. Linkage disequilibrium might explain the correlated functional status among segregating V segments, but an unknown experimental factor could not be ruled out. In a later analysis, several top co-occurrence clusters were reported to appear linked to parvovirus B19, influenza, CMV and Epstein-Barr virus. An association between a missense DCLRE1C variant and V-gene and J-gene trimming of TCR beta chains was found in a later genetic analysis and replicated in an independent cohort. According to a later genetic analysis, donors in an Asian-associated ancestry cluster had fewer N-insertions in productive TCRs than the roughly 700-donor mean. In a later analysis, 16,951 TCR beta sequences were associated with specific HLA alleles at a false discovery rate of 0.05. The study gave a list of about 160 TCR beta chains associated with cytomegalovirus. Across donors, most TCR sequences were observed very rarely, whereas some public TCRs were present in many individuals. Some IMGT-functional V segments, including TRBV6-2 and TRBV6-3, could not be told apart with the 87-base-pair reads, so those segments were excluded. Only TCR beta chains were sequenced in this cohort, and the absence of alpha or paired-chain data limited detectable features. Cytomegalovirus status was reported to be diagnosed by the classifier with high specificity and sensitivity in both the original and validation cohorts. Assigning TCR associations to individual alleles was difficult when HLA alleles, especially DR and DQ, strongly co-occurred. Because HLA typing was unavailable for some donors at each locus, only the typed subset was used in association tests.

Sequenced material: PBMCs. The receptor comes from a woman between 18 and 29 years old in good health and CMV-seronegative. The rearranged segments are TRBV27 and TRBJ1-5; TRBD1 is possibly the D segment (5 matching bases). The CDR3 loop reads CASSFWGGNNQPQHF. The nucleotides are TGTGCCAGCAGTTTTTGGGGGGGAAACAATCAGCCCCAGCATTTT.